This is a list of T cell receptor beta chains from one sample in a study of cytomegalovirus exposure and HLA in healthy donors. The repertoire was sequenced with immunoSEQ multiplex PCR; TCRdb's copy has only in-frame clones and lacks some. The sample lists approximately 110,000 clones; just under 70% were seen once. Sequencing was performed on PBMCs. The receptors come from a woman in her 70s in good health and CMV-seropositive. Both conserved end residues are part of each CDR3. A D gene is named only where the DNA matches it firmly. Clone size is not always given. Where it is, it says once, few, many or a class for expanded clones.

TRBJ1-1 TRBV6-6 - TRBD1 CASSYRDRVHTEAFF TGTGCCAGCAGTTATAGGGACAGGGTGCACACTGAAGCTTTCTTT
TRBJ2-2 TRBV6-5 - TRBD1 CASSHRDRYTGELFF TGTGCCAGCAGCCACCGGGACAGGTACACCGGGGAGCTGTTTTTT
TRBJ1-2 TRBV6-6 - - CASSYSAPNYGYTF TGTGCCAGCAGTTACTCGGCTCCCAACTATGGCTACACCTTC
TRBJ1-1 TRBV5-8 - TRBD1 CASSLQQGLNTEAFF TGTGCCAGCAGCTTGCAACAGGGGTTGAACACTGAAGCTTTCTTT
TRBJ1-5 TRBV25-1 once - CASSEGGGVGQPQHF TGTGCCAGCAGCGAAGGGGGGGGCGTGGGTCAGCCCCAGCATTTT
TRBJ1-6 TRBV15 - TRBD1 CATSLPRGTYNSPLHF TGTGCCACCAGTCTCCCCAGGGGGACATATAATTCACCCCTCCACTTT
TRBJ2-7 TRBV6-6 - - CASTNVQNYEQYF TGTGCCAGCACCAATGTACAGAACTACGAGCAGTACTTC
TRBJ2-7 TRBV6-5 - TRBD1 CASSPWTGSPYEQYF TGTGCCAGCAGTCCGTGGACAGGGTCCCCCTACGAGCAGTACTTC
TRBJ2-2 TRBV30 - - CAWSVQLNTGELFF TGTGCCTGGAGTGTACAGCTGAACACCGGGGAGCTGTTTTTT
TRBJ1-2 TRBV6-1 - TRBD1 CASSAKTSGGESGGYTF TGTGCCAGCAGTGCAAAAACTTCAGGGGGAGAGTCGGGTGGCTACACCTTC
TRBJ1-1 TRBV2 - - CASIQVGFMNTEAFF TGTGCCAGCATCCAGGTCGGATTCATGAACACTGAAGCTTTCTTT
TRBJ2-7 TRBV4-2 - - CASSHVDSVRNEQYF TGTGCCAGCAGCCACGTTGACAGCGTGCGTAACGAGCAGTACTTC
TRBJ1-6 TRBV18 - - CASSLRDKYPDSPLHF TGTGCCAGCTCACTCCGGGACAAATACCCTGATTCACCCCTCCACTTT
TRBJ1-2 TRBV25-1 - - CASSEYEVDGYTF TGTGCCAGCAGTGAATATGAGGTGGATGGCTACACCTTC
TRBJ1-1 TRBV5-6 - - CASSAGGNTEAFF TGTGCCAGCAGCGCGGGGGGGAACACTGAAGCTTTCTTT
TRBJ1-5 TRBV10-3 - - CAISDRNQPQHF TGTGCCATCAGTGATCGTAATCAGCCCCAGCATTTT
TRBJ1-5 TRBV5-8 - TRBD1 CASRDRVTPNQPQHF TGTGCCAGCAGGGACAGGGTAACACCCAATCAGCCCCAGCATTTT
TRBJ2-7 TRBV7-2 - TRBD2 CASSSPRGGTYSEQYF TGTGCCAGCAGCTCCCCTAGGGGAGGGACCTATTCCGAGCAGTACTTC
TRBJ1-1 TRBV6-5 - TRBD1 CASSYSPGQLNTEAFF TGTGCCAGCAGTTACTCCCCGGGACAGCTGAACACTGAAGCTTTCTTT
TRBJ1-2 TRBV9 - TRBD1 CASRETGGGYGYTF TGTGCCAGCAGAGAAACAGGGGGTGGCTATGGCTACACCTTC
TRBJ2-1 TRBV5-1 few TRBD2 CASSLRTGGPGEQFF TGCGCCAGCAGCTTGAGGACGGGGGGGCCGGGCGAGCAGTTCTTC
TRBJ1-1 TRBV19 - - CASSPDRIGEAFF TGTGCCAGTAGTCCAGACAGGATTGGTGAAGCTTTCTTT
TRBJ2-7 TRBV10-1 - - CASSEGGRGRNEQYF TGCGCCAGCAGTGAGGGGGGCAGGGGGAGGAACGAGCAGTACTTC
TRBJ2-1 TRBV10-2 - TRBD1 CASRFGQDSYNEQFF TGCGCCAGCAGGTTTGGACAGGACAGCTACAATGAGCAGTTCTTC
TRBJ1-6 TRBV30 - TRBD1 CATGAGSSYNSPLHF TGTGCTACAGGGGCTGGGAGCTCCTATAATTCACCCCTCCACTTT
TRBJ1-1 TRBV27 - - CASSPRGGVPPNTEAFF TGTGCCAGCAGTCCCCGAGGGGGAGTACCGCCGAACACTGAAGCTTTCTTT
TRBJ2-3 TRBV4-2 - TRBD2 CASSPRPTRSGSGDTQYF TGTGCCAGCAGCCCCCGTCCTACGCGTAGCGGGAGTGGAGATACGCAGTATTTT
TRBJ1-1 TRBV6-6 - TRBD1 CASNQPPGQGNTEAFF TGTGCCAGCAACCAACCCCCGGGACAGGGGAACACTGAAGCTTTCTTT